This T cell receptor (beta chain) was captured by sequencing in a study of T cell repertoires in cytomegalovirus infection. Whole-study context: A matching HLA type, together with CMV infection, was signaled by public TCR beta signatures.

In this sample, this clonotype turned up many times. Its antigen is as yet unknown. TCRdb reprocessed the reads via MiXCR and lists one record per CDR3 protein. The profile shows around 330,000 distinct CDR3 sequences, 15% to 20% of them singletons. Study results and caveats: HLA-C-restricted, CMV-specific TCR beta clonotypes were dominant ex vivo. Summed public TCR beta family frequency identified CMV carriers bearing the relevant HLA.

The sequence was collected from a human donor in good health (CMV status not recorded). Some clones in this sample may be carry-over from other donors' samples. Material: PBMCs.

The CDR3 DNA is TGTGCCAGCAGTTTCTCCGGGGTGGATGAGCAGTTCTTC. It codes for CASSFSGVDEQFF. The J gene is TRBJ2-1, the V gene TRBV12-3 or TRBV12-4, with D possibly matching TRBD2 (5 bases). Trimming took 3 bases from V and 8 from J, leaving 11 bases between them. This CDR3 contains 13 residues.